The T cell receptor (beta chain) described here comes from a study of blood T cell repertoires in COVID-19. Study background: Material from acute and convalescent COVID-19 was sourced from the United States, Italy and Spain.

TCRdb's table, derived via immunoSEQ multiplex PCR, lists solely in-frame clones and lacks some. The sample gives 45,000 to 70,000 clones, 80% to 85% of which show up once; 28% is in the top ten. There are 15 residues in the CDR3. Germline assignment: CDR1 SGHAT and CDR2 FQNNGV. V dropped 0 bases and J dropped 1 base, with 7 bases sitting between them. Input material: peripheral blood. This clonotype was sampled from a woman over 75 with active or convalescent COVID-19. J is TRBJ2-1 and V is TRBV11-2; D gene ambiguous. CDR3 in DNA: TGTGCCAGCAGCTTAGAATTCCAGTCCTACAATGAGCAGTTCTTC. Translated: CASSLEFQSYNEQFF.